The text below deals with one TCR beta chain. Its target is not known. Profiled with immunoSEQ multiplex PCR; TCRdb holds only in-frame clones, not every one. In the table there are about 86,000 clones, roughly nine tenths of which are singletons. The sample originates from a study of OX40 agonist ivuxolimab in advanced cancers. Study-wide background: Patients got intravenous ivuxolimab at 0.01 to 10 mg/kg every 2 weeks. Regarding the study as a whole: Expansion of clones was among the lowest in partial responders at 0.1-3.0 mg/kg. At doses 0.1 to 3.0 mg/kg, CD4+ and CD8+ clones expanded. Average numbers of expanded clones were greater in CD8+ T cells than in CD4+.

The CDR3 spans 15 residues. In germline, CDR1 is MNHEY, CDR2 SVGAGI. Unmatched junction bases numbered 10, after V lost 7 bases and J lost 3 bases. V usage is TRBV6-5 and J usage is TRBJ2-7; TRBD1 matches at 9 bases. The sample here was CD4+ or CD8+ T cells sorted from blood, taken in a trial of the OX40 agonist ivuxolimab. The source is an adult with an advanced solid tumor such as melanoma, head and neck, liver or kidney cancer. The DNA of the CDR3 is TGTGCCAGCAAATACTCGGGACAGGGCAGCTACGAGCAGTACTTC. This sequence encodes CASKYSGQGSYEQYF.